Sequencing of this T cell receptor beta chain was carried out in a study of read filtering for tumor transcriptome and immune sequencing. For the study at large: After DNase treatment, RNA was made into whole-transcriptome libraries. Per sample, TCR-region reads ranged about 4.05 to 11 million by IR-seq, roughly 85 to 1,300 by RNA-seq. Study-level points and caveats: Compared with RNA-seq, IR-seq gave much higher clonotype depth and reliability.

CDR3 length: 15 amino acids. Every patient had bone marrow sampled while the disease was active. The library was built from around 0.4 ug RNA with molecular barcoded adaptors for alpha/delta and beta/gamma chains. TCRdb redid the calling of the reads with MiXCR, one entry per CDR3 protein. The table records around 130,000 distinct CDR3 sequences, over 10% of them present only once. This clonotype was detected ten times or more. The antigen is not known. The clonotype was recovered from a donor aged 40 or over with multiple myeloma. This chain connects TRBV3-2 to TRBJ1-6; the D call in the table, TRBD1, was not verified against the DNA. TRBV3-2 is assigned pseudogene status. The sample taken for sequencing was a population of CD138-negative cells sorted from bone marrow. The CDR3 region has the DNA TGTGCCAGCAGCCCCATGGCAGGGATTAATTCACCCCTCCACTTT. Translating gives CASSPMAGINSPLHF.